This TCR beta chain derives from a study of Ad26.COV2.S vaccination and SARS-CoV-2 variants. The treatment is: 15 to 20 received Ad26.COV2.S at low or high dose, single or two shots; five or six received placebo; per-sample allocation not given. Repertoires come from day 63 after the first vaccine or placebo injection. This CDR3 has 17 residues. Germline V lookup: CDR1 SGHVS, CDR2 FQNEAQ. Turning to this clone: Germline is not matched at one junction end, which may reflect a read error.

The method was immunoSEQ multiplex PCR; TCRdb's version includes in-frame clones alone and lacks a portion of them. The sample shows about 280,000 clones, around 87% of them seen only once. The chain is built from TRBV7-8 and TRBJ1-3, with TRBD1 identical over 8 bases. The source was peripheral blood, collected in a trial of Ad26.COV2.S vaccine versus placebo. This clonotype originated in a person aged 18 to 59 who received the Ad26.COV2.S COVID-19 vaccine or a placebo. CDR3 in DNA: TGTGCCAGCAGTTTAGCGACAGGGGATAGCTCTGGAAACACCATATATTTT. This sequence encodes CASSLATGDSSGNTIYF.